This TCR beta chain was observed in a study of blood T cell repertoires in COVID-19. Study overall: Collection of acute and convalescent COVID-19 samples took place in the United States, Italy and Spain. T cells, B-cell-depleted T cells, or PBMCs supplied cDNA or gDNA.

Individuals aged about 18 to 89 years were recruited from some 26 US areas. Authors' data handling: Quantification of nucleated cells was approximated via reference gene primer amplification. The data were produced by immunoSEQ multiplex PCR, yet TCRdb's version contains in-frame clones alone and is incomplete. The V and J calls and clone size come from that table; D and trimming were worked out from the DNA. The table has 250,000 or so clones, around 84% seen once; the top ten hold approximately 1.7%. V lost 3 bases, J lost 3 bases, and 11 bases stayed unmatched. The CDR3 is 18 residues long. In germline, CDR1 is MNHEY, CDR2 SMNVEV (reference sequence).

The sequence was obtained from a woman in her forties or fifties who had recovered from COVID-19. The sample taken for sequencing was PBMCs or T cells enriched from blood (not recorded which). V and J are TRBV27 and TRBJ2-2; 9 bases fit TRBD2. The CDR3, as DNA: TGTGCCAGCAGTTTCTCCCGGGCGGGAGGGCGTCACACCGGGGAGCTGTTTTTT. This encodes CASSFSRAGGRHTGELFF.